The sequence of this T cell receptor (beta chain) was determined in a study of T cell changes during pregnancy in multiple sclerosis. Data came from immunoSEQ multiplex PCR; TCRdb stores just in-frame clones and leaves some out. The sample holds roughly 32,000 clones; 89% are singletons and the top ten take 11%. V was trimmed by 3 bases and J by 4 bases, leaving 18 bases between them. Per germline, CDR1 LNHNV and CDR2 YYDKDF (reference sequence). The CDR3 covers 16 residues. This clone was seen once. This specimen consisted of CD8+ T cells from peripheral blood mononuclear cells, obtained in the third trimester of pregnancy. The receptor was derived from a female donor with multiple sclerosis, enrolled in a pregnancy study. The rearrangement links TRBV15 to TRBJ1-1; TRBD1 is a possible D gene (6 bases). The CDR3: CATSSLQGPDGTEAFF. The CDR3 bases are TGTGCCACCAGCAGCCTTCAGGGGCCCGACGGCACTGAAGCTTTCTTT.